One T cell receptor (beta chain) is described in this entry. The antigen is unknown. These data come from a study of shared clonotypes between healthy human individuals. Study context: Donors had three CD4 naive, three CD4 memory, two CD8 naive and one CD8 memory plate apiece. Findings and caveats of the study: Sorted-subset sequencing, rarefaction showed, was incomplete despite large depth.

CDR1 is MNHNY and CDR2 is SVGAGI in the germline V gene (reference sequence). This CDR3 contains 14 residues. The V and J ends lost 6 bases and 1 base respectively, with 11 bases between them. The repertoire was sequenced with immunoSEQ multiplex PCR; TCRdb's copy has only in-frame clones and lacks some. The sample gives 1.4 million or so clones, 98% to 99% of which show up once; approximately 0.38% is in the top ten. The sequencing input was naive CD4+ T cells sorted from blood. As to subset: CD45RA+ positively selected. This chain connects TRBV6-6 to TRBJ2-3; D gene uncertain. This clonotype was sampled from a man aged 25 to 45 in good health. The CDR3 sequence is CASSSTAGTDTQYF. CDR3 nucleotides: TGTGCCAGCAGCTCTACTGCCGGCACAGATACGCAGTATTTT.